This T cell receptor beta chain was sequenced for a study of cytomegalovirus exposure and HLA in healthy donors. Looking at the study overall: Early release data held around 82 million unique TCRs from HLA-typed donors.

Researchers ran the PCR with 60 Vbeta and 13 Jbeta primers. Only in-frame clones appear in the TCRdb table, and some are missing; sequencing was by immunoSEQ multiplex PCR. The table records under 200,000 clones, roughly four fifths of them present only once. Concerning this clone itself: Antigen unknown.

V shed 2 bases and J shed 7 bases, with 12 bases lying between them. Germline values: CDR1 SEHNR, CDR2 FQNEAQ (reference sequence). There are 15 residues in the CDR3. Overall study findings and caveats: Investigators reported 150 to 200 TCR beta chains as tied to cytomegalovirus. Later analysis placed DRB1 highest and HLA-C lowest in TCR association rates, which differed by HLA locus. Published work reported that the classifier diagnosed cytomegalovirus status with high specificity and sensitivity.

This chain uses TRBV7-9 with TRBJ1-6; D is unclear. Specimen: PBMCs. This clonotype was obtained from a female donor in good health and CMV-seronegative. The CDR3 sequence is CASSLTEGANSPLHF. In DNA form, the CDR3 reads TGTGCCAGCAGCTTAACTGAGGGCGCGAATTCACCCCTCCACTTT.